This T cell receptor (beta chain) is from a study of T cell repertoires in cytomegalovirus infection. This CDR3 contains 13 residues. Germline-derived CDR1 and CDR2 are SGHTA and FQGNSA. The ends were cut back, 3 bases at V and 4 bases at J, with 9 bases in the middle. TCRdb processed the reads anew with MiXCR; each CDR3 protein has one entry. The sample lists just under 500,000 distinct CDR3 sequences; 33% were seen once. In this sample, this clonotype turned up a few times. Its antigen remains unknown. Study-level findings and limits: Summed public TCR beta family frequency identified CMV carriers bearing the relevant HLA.

The source of this sequence is a human donor in good health (CMV status not recorded). Some clones in this sample may be carry-over from other donors' samples. The specimen comprised cultured PBMCs, sampled from culture after CMV antigen stimulation. V is TRBV7-2 and J is TRBJ1-2, with D perhaps TRBD1 (5 bases). The CDR3 loop reads CASSFGGVYGYTF. Here the CDR3 DNA reads TGTGCCAGCAGCTTTGGGGGGGTCTATGGCTACACCTTC.